This TCR beta chain stems from a study of cytomegalovirus exposure and HLA in healthy donors. With respect to this clone: Its specificity is unknown.

The V and J ends lost 3 bases and 0 bases respectively, with 13 bases between them. The germline V gene has CDR1 SGDLS and CDR2 YYNGEE. The CDR3 consists of 17 residues. Study-wide results and caveats: A later look showed TCR association rates differing by HLA locus, highest for DRB1 and lowest for HLA-C.

The study ran its PCR with 60 Vbeta and 13 Jbeta primers. Generated by immunoSEQ multiplex PCR, the TCRdb table keeps only in-frame clones and is missing some. Here the sample spans about 160,000 clones, over 70% being singletons. The rearrangement uses TRBV9 and TRBJ2-6; D may be TRBD2 (7 bases). This sequence was found in a woman between 50 and 59 years old in good health and CMV-seropositive. Sequenced sample: PBMCs. CDR3 sequence: CASSADRTSSGANVLTF. CDR3 bases: TGTGCCAGCAGCGCCGACAGGACTAGCTCTGGGGCCAACGTCCTGACTTTC. The variable domain in full, with the rest retrieved from reference TRBV9 and TRBJ2-6, is DSGVTQTPKHLITATGQRVTLRCSPRSGDLSVYWYQQSLDQGLQFLIQYYNGEERAKGNILERFSAQQFPDLHSELNLSSLELGDSALYFCASSADRTSSGANVLTFGAGSRLTVL.